This is a list of T cell receptor beta chains from one sample in a study of blood T cell repertoires in COVID-19. Sequenced by immunoSEQ multiplex PCR; TCRdb stores in-frame clones only, minus some. Of a few hundred thousand clones in the sample, 90% were seen once. Material: PBMCs or T cells enriched from blood (not recorded which). The receptors were sampled from a woman younger than 35 with acute COVID-19. CDR3s include the opening cysteine and the closing phenylalanine or tryptophan. The D gene is left open where the match is weak. Clone size is given for some rows only: seen once, a few or many times, or a class if the clone is expanded.

j_call,v_call,d_call,clone_size,cdr3_aa,cdr3_nt
TRBJ1-2,TRBV5-4,TRBD1,NA,CASSGKGTGVGYTF,TGTGCCAGCAGCGGAAAAGGGACAGGGGTGGGCTACACCTTC
TRBJ2-7,TRBV28,TRBD1,NA,CASSPLSGQGATYEQYF,TGTGCCAGCAGTCCACTCTCGGGACAGGGGGCAACCTACGAGCAGTACTTC
TRBJ1-2,TRBV29-1,NA,NA,CSVGPADGYTF,TGCAGCGTTGGCCCAGCGGATGGCTACACCTTC
TRBJ2-7,TRBV7-2,TRBD2,NA,CASSLARRGFYEQYF,TGTGCCAGCAGCTTAGCCCGGCGGGGGTTTTACGAGCAGTACTTC
TRBJ2-7,TRBV19,TRBD2,once,CASSMLAGGSFAYEQYF,TGTGCCAGTAGTATGCTAGCGGGAGGTAGTTTCGCCTACGAGCAGTACTTC
TRBJ1-3,TRBV2,NA,NA,CASSDATIEAGANF,TGTGCCAGCAGTGACGCGACGATTGAGGCAGGGGCTAATTTT
TRBJ2-3,TRBV4-1,TRBD2,NA,CASSRIGTSAAGGDTQYF,TGCGCCAGCAGCCGGATCGGGACTAGCGCCGCCGGAGGGGATACGCAGTATTTT
TRBJ2-3,TRBV5-4,NA,NA,CASSLRIGGRDTQYF,TGTGCCAGCAGCTTGAGGATCGGGGGACGGGATACGCAGTATTTT
TRBJ2-1,TRBV2,NA,NA,CASKTRINEQFF,TGTGCCAGCAAGACTAGAATCAATGAGCAGTTCTTC
TRBJ1-3,TRBV7-9,NA,NA,CASSLQGNTIYF,TGTGCCAGCAGCTTACAGGGAAACACCATATATTTT
TRBJ2-2,TRBV5-1,NA,NA,CASSLPLDKTTGELFF,TGCGCCAGCAGCCTCCCGCTGGACAAGACCACCGGGGAGCTGTTTTTT
TRBJ2-3,TRBV19,NA,NA,CASSTRTGTDTQYF,TGTGCCAGTAGTACCCGGACTGGGACAGATACGCAGTATTTT
TRBJ2-6,TRBV23-1,NA,NA,CASSHRGASKLSGANVLTF,TGCGCCAGCAGTCACCGGGGGGCTTCCAAACTCTCTGGGGCCAACGTCCTGACTTTC
TRBJ2-1,TRBV7-3,TRBD2,NA,CASSPRGTSGYNEQFF,TGTGCCAGCAGCCCCCGGGGGACTAGCGGGTACAATGAGCAGTTCTTC
TRBJ2-1,TRBV6-5,TRBD2,NA,CASRGSGSAYNEQFF,TGTGCCAGCAGAGGTAGCGGGAGCGCTTACAATGAGCAGTTCTTC
TRBJ2-6,TRBV4-1,NA,NA,CASSQEGRASGANVLTF,TGCGCCAGCAGCCAAGAAGGCAGGGCGTCTGGGGCCAACGTCCTGACTTTC
TRBJ2-7,TRBV9,NA,NA,CASSVGQGLSYEQYF,TGTGCCAGCAGCGTAGGGCAGGGCCTAAGCTACGAGCAGTACTTC
TRBJ2-7,TRBV19,TRBD2,NA,CASSGSSGSYEQYF,TGTGCCAGTAGTGGATCTAGCGGGAGCTACGAGCAGTACTTC
TRBJ2-4,TRBV28,NA,NA,CASSLRGGGGNIQYF,TGTGCCAGCAGCCTAAGGGGGGGAGGTGGGAACATTCAGTACTTC
TRBJ2-2,TRBV2,TRBD2,NA,CASSASSGKNAGELFF,TGTGCCAGCAGCGCGTCTAGCGGGAAGAACGCCGGGGAGCTGTTTTTT
TRBJ1-5,TRBV6-2/TRBV6-3,NA,NA,CASSYRIGQVHQPQHF,TGTGCCAGCAGTTATCGAATTGGGCAGGTCCATCAGCCCCAGCATTTT
TRBJ1-1,TRBV9,NA,NA,CASSVGGGVDTEAFF,TGTGCCAGCAGCGTAGGTGGGGGGGTGGACACTGAAGCTTTCTTT
TRBJ2-7,TRBV15,NA,NA,CATSRGATYEQYF,TGTGCCACCAGCAGGGGGGCTACCTACGAGCAGTACTTC
TRBJ1-4,TRBV27,TRBD1,NA,CASRPGQGRANEKLFF,TGTGCCAGCAGACCCGGACAGGGTAGGGCTAATGAAAAACTGTTTTTT
TRBJ2-1,TRBV7-6,NA,NA,CASSLGLNNEQFF,TGTGCCAGCAGCTTAGGACTGAACAATGAGCAGTTCTTC
TRBJ2-1,TRBV6-4,TRBD2,NA,CASSPAGTSGYNEQFF,TGTGCCAGCAGCCCGGCCGGGACTAGCGGATACAATGAGCAGTTCTTC
TRBJ2-1,TRBV11-2,NA,few,CASSLGQNPLGNEQFF,TGTGCCAGCAGCTTAGGTCAAAACCCTCTAGGAAATGAGCAGTTCTTC
TRBJ1-2,TRBV18,TRBD1,NA,CASSQQGNYGYTF,TGTGCCAGCTCACAACAGGGGAACTATGGCTACACCTTC
TRBJ2-3,TRBV27,NA,NA,CASSRRVTLTDTQYF,TGTGCCAGCAGTAGGAGGGTGACCCTCACAGATACGCAGTATTTT
TRBJ2-7,TRBV6-5,TRBD2,NA,CASSYLAGAFEQYF,TGTGCCAGCAGTTACCTAGCGGGGGCCTTCGAGCAGTACTTC
TRBJ2-7,TRBV4-3,NA,NA,CASSQDVRGWLANSYEQYF,TGCGCCAGCAGCCAAGATGTCCGTGGTTGGCTAGCGAATTCCTACGAGCAGTACTTC
TRBJ2-1,TRBV19,NA,NA,CASTLSWSRYNEQFF,TGTGCCAGTACTCTCAGCTGGTCTAGATACAATGAGCAGTTCTTC
TRBJ1-2,TRBV7-7,NA,NA,CASSLAGVYGYTF,TGTGCCAGCAGCTTAGCGGGAGTCTATGGCTACACCTTC
TRBJ1-1,TRBV29-1,NA,once,CSVEAWDSPRSTAFF,TGCAGCGTTGAAGCTTGGGACTCCCCCAGGAGTACGGCTTTCTTT
TRBJ1-2,TRBV2,TRBD1,NA,CASMGTGTVRNYGYTF,TGTGCCAGCATGGGGACAGGGACGGTGCGTAACTATGGCTACACCTTC
TRBJ1-6,TRBV4-1,TRBD1,NA,CASSQAKGQLNSPLHF,TGCGCCAGCAGCCAAGCGAAGGGACAGTTGAATTCACCCCTCCACTTT
TRBJ2-7,TRBV7-2,NA,NA,CASSLELGISYEQYF,TGTGCCAGCAGCTTAGAACTGGGCATTTCCTACGAGCAGTACTTC
TRBJ2-1,TRBV6-6,TRBD2,once,CASSYSAGTQFF,TGTGCCAGCAGTTACTCAGCGGGAACGCAGTTCTTC
TRBJ2-1,TRBV28,NA,NA,CASSLLGGNNEQFF,TGTGCCAGCAGTTTATTGGGCGGGAACAATGAGCAGTTCTTC
TRBJ2-2,TRBV15,NA,NA,CATSRDKAREPTQSTANTGELFF,TGTGCCACCAGCAGAGATAAGGCAAGGGAGCCCACCCAATCCACCGCGAACACCGGGGAGCTGTTTTTT
TRBJ2-6,TRBV6-6,NA,NA,CASRPSSGANVLTF,TGTGCCAGCAGACCGAGCTCTGGGGCCAACGTCCTGACTTTC
TRBJ2-1,TRBV14,TRBD2,NA,CASSQDSSGHNEQFF,TGTGCCAGCAGCCAAGACAGTAGCGGGCACAATGAGCAGTTCTTC
TRBJ2-7,TRBV5-5,NA,once,CASSFSGSYEQYF,TGTGCCAGCAGCTTTAGTGGTTCCTACGAGCAGTACTTC